Listed below are T cell receptor beta chains from one sample, sequenced in a study of OX40 agonist ivuxolimab in advanced cancers. Generated by immunoSEQ multiplex PCR, the TCRdb table keeps only in-frame clones and is missing some. The repertoire holds around 24,000 clones, with around 81% as singletons. The material sequenced was CD4+ or CD8+ T cells sorted from blood, taken in a trial of the OX40 agonist ivuxolimab. Receptor source: an adult with an advanced solid tumor such as melanoma, head and neck, liver or kidney cancer. Each CDR3 is given with its conserved first and last residue. A D gene is named only where the DNA matches it firmly. Part of the rows lack a size; the others show once, few, many or a class for expanded clones.

j_call: TRBJ1-2
d_call: .
clone_size: .
v_call: TRBV5-4
cdr3_nt: TGTGCCAGCAGCCCCCCGGGCGGGGGCTATGGCTACACCTTC
cdr3_aa: CASSPPGGGYGYTF

j_call: TRBJ2-3
d_call: TRBD1
clone_size: .
v_call: TRBV6-5
cdr3_nt: TGTGCCAGCAGCCGGGACAGGGGGCAATCAGATACGCAGTATTTT
cdr3_aa: CASSRDRGQSDTQYF

j_call: TRBJ1-2
d_call: .
clone_size: .
v_call: TRBV6-1
cdr3_nt: TGTGCCAGCAGTGAAGTTCGGGGGGACGATGGCTACACCTTC
cdr3_aa: CASSEVRGDDGYTF

j_call: TRBJ2-1
d_call: TRBD2
clone_size: .
v_call: TRBV19
cdr3_nt: TGTGCCAGTAGTATAGCCAGCGGGAGTGATGAGCAGTTCTTC
cdr3_aa: CASSIASGSDEQFF

j_call: TRBJ2-7
d_call: .
clone_size: .
v_call: TRBV7-9
cdr3_nt: TGTGCCAGCAGCCAGATACTCTACTACGAGCAGTACTTC
cdr3_aa: CASSQILYYEQYF

j_call: TRBJ1-4
d_call: .
clone_size: .
v_call: TRBV2
cdr3_nt: TGTGCCAGCAAAGGAGTGACTAATGAAAAACTGTTTTTT
cdr3_aa: CASKGVTNEKLFF

j_call: TRBJ1-5
d_call: .
clone_size: .
v_call: TRBV6-5
cdr3_nt: TGTGCCAGCAGCCCTTGGGGAGGGGCCGGTCAGCCCCAGCATTTT
cdr3_aa: CASSPWGGAGQPQHF

j_call: TRBJ2-1
d_call: .
clone_size: .
v_call: TRBV10-1
cdr3_nt: TGCGCCAGCAGTGAGTCGAGGGGTACAGTCAGCAATGAGCAGTTCTTC
cdr3_aa: CASSESRGTVSNEQFF

j_call: TRBJ1-1
d_call: .
clone_size: .
v_call: TRBV10-2
cdr3_nt: TGCGCCAGCAGTGTGGCCCCCTCTATGAACACTGAAGCTTTCTTT
cdr3_aa: CASSVAPSMNTEAFF

j_call: TRBJ2-7
d_call: TRBD2
clone_size: .
v_call: TRBV28
cdr3_nt: TGTGCCAGCAGTCCGCTAGCGGGAGGGCCCTCGTACGAGCAGTACTTC
cdr3_aa: CASSPLAGGPSYEQYF

j_call: TRBJ1-1
d_call: .
clone_size: .
v_call: TRBV5-4
cdr3_nt: TGTGCCAGCAGCTTGGGTCATCAGGGCGGCACTGAAGCTTTCTTT
cdr3_aa: CASSLGHQGGTEAFF

j_call: TRBJ2-2
d_call: .
clone_size: .
v_call: TRBV4-1
cdr3_nt: TGCGCCAGCAGCCAAGATCGTGGGGGGCTGAACACCGGGGAGCTGTTTTTT
cdr3_aa: CASSQDRGGLNTGELFF

j_call: TRBJ2-7
d_call: TRBD1
clone_size: once
v_call: TRBV27
cdr3_nt: TGTGCCAGCAGTTTGTCCAAGACAGGGATCGAGCAGTACTTC
cdr3_aa: CASSLSKTGIEQYF

j_call: TRBJ1-3
d_call: .
clone_size: .
v_call: TRBV13
cdr3_nt: TGTGCCAGCAGGTGGGGTCGAAACACCATATATTTT
cdr3_aa: CASRWGRNTIYF

j_call: TRBJ1-1
d_call: .
clone_size: .
v_call: TRBV19
cdr3_nt: TGTGCCAGTAGTTCTGGGGGGGTCATGAACACTGAAGCTTTCTTT
cdr3_aa: CASSSGGVMNTEAFF

j_call: TRBJ1-5
d_call: .
clone_size: .
v_call: TRBV9
cdr3_nt: TGTGCCAGCAGCGGCGACGGATCCAATCAGCCCCAGCATTTT
cdr3_aa: CASSGDGSNQPQHF

j_call: TRBJ2-5
d_call: .
clone_size: .
v_call: TRBV5-1
cdr3_nt: TGCGCCAGCAGCTTGGCTTCGACAGGACGGGAGACCCAGTACTTC
cdr3_aa: CASSLASTGRETQYF

j_call: TRBJ2-3
d_call: .
clone_size: .
v_call: TRBV13
cdr3_nt: TGTGCCAGCAGCTTGCGCCCCGGCGGGACGATAGATACGCAGTATTTT
cdr3_aa: CASSLRPGGTIDTQYF

j_call: TRBJ2-1
d_call: TRBD2
clone_size: .
v_call: TRBV9
cdr3_nt: TGTGCCAGCAGCCCCCGGGGTAGCGGGGGCAATGAGCAGTTCTTC
cdr3_aa: CASSPRGSGGNEQFF

j_call: TRBJ1-2
d_call: .
clone_size: .
v_call: TRBV7-9
cdr3_nt: TGTGCCAGCAGCTCGCCGCAGGGGAGCGGCTACACCTTC
cdr3_aa: CASSSPQGSGYTF

j_call: TRBJ2-7
d_call: TRBD2
clone_size: .
v_call: TRBV7-3
cdr3_nt: TGTGCCAGCAGCTTAAGCGGGAGACGGGTCGACGAGCAGTACTTC
cdr3_aa: CASSLSGRRVDEQYF

j_call: TRBJ1-2
d_call: .
clone_size: few
v_call: TRBV11-3
cdr3_nt: TGTGCCAGCAGCTCCCACCCAGGACGATCCCCTAACTATGGCTACACCTTC
cdr3_aa: CASSSHPGRSPNYGYTF

j_call: TRBJ1-2
d_call: .
clone_size: .
v_call: TRBV7-2
cdr3_nt: TGTGCCAGCAGCTCACCGTTGGGGGGGCATGGCTACACCTTC
cdr3_aa: CASSSPLGGHGYTF

j_call: TRBJ2-7
d_call: TRBD1
clone_size: few
v_call: TRBV4-2
cdr3_nt: TGTGCCAGCAGCTTAGAACGGGGACAGAGCTCCTACGAGCAGTACTTC
cdr3_aa: CASSLERGQSSYEQYF

j_call: TRBJ2-7
d_call: TRBD1
clone_size: .
v_call: TRBV9
cdr3_nt: TGTGCCAGCAGCGCTTCACCATCGGACAGGGCGGACGAGCAGTACTTC
cdr3_aa: CASSASPSDRADEQYF

j_call: TRBJ1-2
d_call: TRBD1
clone_size: .
v_call: TRBV7-9
cdr3_nt: TGTGCCAGCAGCTTTCCAGGGGACAGCTATGGCTACACCTTC
cdr3_aa: CASSFPGDSYGYTF

j_call: TRBJ1-5
d_call: TRBD1
clone_size: few
v_call: TRBV18
cdr3_nt: TGTGCCAGCTCACTATTGGGACAGGGGCCCCATCAGCCCCAGCATTTT
cdr3_aa: CASSLLGQGPHQPQHF

j_call: TRBJ2-7
d_call: .
clone_size: .
v_call: TRBV7-8
cdr3_nt: TGTGCCAGCAGCTTCTCCTACGAGCAGTACTTC
cdr3_aa: CASSFSYEQYF

j_call: TRBJ1-1
d_call: .
clone_size: few
v_call: TRBV7-9
cdr3_nt: TGTGCCAGCAGCGCCTGGGAGGACACTGAAGCTTTCTTT
cdr3_aa: CASSAWEDTEAFF

j_call: TRBJ2-7
d_call: TRBD2
clone_size: .
v_call: TRBV7-8
cdr3_nt: TGTGCCATCCAATGGGCCGGAGCGGGAGAGCAGTACTTC
cdr3_aa: CAIQWAGAGEQYF

j_call: TRBJ1-2
d_call: .
clone_size: .
v_call: TRBV10-3
cdr3_nt: TGTGCCATCGGCCGCTTAGAGGAGTATGGCTACACCTTC
cdr3_aa: CAIGRLEEYGYTF

j_call: TRBJ2-7
d_call: TRBD2
clone_size: .
v_call: TRBV27
cdr3_nt: TGTGCCAGCAGTGGTAGCGGGGGCAACGAGCAGTACTTC
cdr3_aa: CASSGSGGNEQYF

j_call: TRBJ1-1
d_call: TRBD1
clone_size: few
v_call: TRBV7-8
cdr3_nt: TGTGCCAGCAGCAAGGGACAGCGGAACACTGAAGCTTTCTTT
cdr3_aa: CASSKGQRNTEAFF

j_call: TRBJ1-2
d_call: .
clone_size: once
v_call: TRBV29-1
cdr3_nt: TGCAGCGTTGGTTCGGGAGGATTCTATGGCTACACCTTC
cdr3_aa: CSVGSGGFYGYTF

j_call: TRBJ2-3
d_call: .
clone_size: .
v_call: TRBV7-9
cdr3_nt: TGTGCCAGCAGCGGTGGGGTTACTAGCACAGATACGCAGTATTTT
cdr3_aa: CASSGGVTSTDTQYF